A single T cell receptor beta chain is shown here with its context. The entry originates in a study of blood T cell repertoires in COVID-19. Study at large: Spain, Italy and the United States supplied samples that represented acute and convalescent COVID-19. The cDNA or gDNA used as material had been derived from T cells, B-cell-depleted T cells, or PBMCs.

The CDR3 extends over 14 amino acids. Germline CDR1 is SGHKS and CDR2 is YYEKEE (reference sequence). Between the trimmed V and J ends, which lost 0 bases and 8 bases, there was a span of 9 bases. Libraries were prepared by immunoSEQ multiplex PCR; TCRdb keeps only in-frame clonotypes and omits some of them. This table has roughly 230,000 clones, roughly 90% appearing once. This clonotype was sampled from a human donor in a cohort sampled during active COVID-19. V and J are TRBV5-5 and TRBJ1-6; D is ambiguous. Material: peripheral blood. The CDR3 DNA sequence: TGTGCCAGCAGCTTGGAGGCGGGTGATTCACCCCTCCACTTT. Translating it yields CASSLEAGDSPLHF.